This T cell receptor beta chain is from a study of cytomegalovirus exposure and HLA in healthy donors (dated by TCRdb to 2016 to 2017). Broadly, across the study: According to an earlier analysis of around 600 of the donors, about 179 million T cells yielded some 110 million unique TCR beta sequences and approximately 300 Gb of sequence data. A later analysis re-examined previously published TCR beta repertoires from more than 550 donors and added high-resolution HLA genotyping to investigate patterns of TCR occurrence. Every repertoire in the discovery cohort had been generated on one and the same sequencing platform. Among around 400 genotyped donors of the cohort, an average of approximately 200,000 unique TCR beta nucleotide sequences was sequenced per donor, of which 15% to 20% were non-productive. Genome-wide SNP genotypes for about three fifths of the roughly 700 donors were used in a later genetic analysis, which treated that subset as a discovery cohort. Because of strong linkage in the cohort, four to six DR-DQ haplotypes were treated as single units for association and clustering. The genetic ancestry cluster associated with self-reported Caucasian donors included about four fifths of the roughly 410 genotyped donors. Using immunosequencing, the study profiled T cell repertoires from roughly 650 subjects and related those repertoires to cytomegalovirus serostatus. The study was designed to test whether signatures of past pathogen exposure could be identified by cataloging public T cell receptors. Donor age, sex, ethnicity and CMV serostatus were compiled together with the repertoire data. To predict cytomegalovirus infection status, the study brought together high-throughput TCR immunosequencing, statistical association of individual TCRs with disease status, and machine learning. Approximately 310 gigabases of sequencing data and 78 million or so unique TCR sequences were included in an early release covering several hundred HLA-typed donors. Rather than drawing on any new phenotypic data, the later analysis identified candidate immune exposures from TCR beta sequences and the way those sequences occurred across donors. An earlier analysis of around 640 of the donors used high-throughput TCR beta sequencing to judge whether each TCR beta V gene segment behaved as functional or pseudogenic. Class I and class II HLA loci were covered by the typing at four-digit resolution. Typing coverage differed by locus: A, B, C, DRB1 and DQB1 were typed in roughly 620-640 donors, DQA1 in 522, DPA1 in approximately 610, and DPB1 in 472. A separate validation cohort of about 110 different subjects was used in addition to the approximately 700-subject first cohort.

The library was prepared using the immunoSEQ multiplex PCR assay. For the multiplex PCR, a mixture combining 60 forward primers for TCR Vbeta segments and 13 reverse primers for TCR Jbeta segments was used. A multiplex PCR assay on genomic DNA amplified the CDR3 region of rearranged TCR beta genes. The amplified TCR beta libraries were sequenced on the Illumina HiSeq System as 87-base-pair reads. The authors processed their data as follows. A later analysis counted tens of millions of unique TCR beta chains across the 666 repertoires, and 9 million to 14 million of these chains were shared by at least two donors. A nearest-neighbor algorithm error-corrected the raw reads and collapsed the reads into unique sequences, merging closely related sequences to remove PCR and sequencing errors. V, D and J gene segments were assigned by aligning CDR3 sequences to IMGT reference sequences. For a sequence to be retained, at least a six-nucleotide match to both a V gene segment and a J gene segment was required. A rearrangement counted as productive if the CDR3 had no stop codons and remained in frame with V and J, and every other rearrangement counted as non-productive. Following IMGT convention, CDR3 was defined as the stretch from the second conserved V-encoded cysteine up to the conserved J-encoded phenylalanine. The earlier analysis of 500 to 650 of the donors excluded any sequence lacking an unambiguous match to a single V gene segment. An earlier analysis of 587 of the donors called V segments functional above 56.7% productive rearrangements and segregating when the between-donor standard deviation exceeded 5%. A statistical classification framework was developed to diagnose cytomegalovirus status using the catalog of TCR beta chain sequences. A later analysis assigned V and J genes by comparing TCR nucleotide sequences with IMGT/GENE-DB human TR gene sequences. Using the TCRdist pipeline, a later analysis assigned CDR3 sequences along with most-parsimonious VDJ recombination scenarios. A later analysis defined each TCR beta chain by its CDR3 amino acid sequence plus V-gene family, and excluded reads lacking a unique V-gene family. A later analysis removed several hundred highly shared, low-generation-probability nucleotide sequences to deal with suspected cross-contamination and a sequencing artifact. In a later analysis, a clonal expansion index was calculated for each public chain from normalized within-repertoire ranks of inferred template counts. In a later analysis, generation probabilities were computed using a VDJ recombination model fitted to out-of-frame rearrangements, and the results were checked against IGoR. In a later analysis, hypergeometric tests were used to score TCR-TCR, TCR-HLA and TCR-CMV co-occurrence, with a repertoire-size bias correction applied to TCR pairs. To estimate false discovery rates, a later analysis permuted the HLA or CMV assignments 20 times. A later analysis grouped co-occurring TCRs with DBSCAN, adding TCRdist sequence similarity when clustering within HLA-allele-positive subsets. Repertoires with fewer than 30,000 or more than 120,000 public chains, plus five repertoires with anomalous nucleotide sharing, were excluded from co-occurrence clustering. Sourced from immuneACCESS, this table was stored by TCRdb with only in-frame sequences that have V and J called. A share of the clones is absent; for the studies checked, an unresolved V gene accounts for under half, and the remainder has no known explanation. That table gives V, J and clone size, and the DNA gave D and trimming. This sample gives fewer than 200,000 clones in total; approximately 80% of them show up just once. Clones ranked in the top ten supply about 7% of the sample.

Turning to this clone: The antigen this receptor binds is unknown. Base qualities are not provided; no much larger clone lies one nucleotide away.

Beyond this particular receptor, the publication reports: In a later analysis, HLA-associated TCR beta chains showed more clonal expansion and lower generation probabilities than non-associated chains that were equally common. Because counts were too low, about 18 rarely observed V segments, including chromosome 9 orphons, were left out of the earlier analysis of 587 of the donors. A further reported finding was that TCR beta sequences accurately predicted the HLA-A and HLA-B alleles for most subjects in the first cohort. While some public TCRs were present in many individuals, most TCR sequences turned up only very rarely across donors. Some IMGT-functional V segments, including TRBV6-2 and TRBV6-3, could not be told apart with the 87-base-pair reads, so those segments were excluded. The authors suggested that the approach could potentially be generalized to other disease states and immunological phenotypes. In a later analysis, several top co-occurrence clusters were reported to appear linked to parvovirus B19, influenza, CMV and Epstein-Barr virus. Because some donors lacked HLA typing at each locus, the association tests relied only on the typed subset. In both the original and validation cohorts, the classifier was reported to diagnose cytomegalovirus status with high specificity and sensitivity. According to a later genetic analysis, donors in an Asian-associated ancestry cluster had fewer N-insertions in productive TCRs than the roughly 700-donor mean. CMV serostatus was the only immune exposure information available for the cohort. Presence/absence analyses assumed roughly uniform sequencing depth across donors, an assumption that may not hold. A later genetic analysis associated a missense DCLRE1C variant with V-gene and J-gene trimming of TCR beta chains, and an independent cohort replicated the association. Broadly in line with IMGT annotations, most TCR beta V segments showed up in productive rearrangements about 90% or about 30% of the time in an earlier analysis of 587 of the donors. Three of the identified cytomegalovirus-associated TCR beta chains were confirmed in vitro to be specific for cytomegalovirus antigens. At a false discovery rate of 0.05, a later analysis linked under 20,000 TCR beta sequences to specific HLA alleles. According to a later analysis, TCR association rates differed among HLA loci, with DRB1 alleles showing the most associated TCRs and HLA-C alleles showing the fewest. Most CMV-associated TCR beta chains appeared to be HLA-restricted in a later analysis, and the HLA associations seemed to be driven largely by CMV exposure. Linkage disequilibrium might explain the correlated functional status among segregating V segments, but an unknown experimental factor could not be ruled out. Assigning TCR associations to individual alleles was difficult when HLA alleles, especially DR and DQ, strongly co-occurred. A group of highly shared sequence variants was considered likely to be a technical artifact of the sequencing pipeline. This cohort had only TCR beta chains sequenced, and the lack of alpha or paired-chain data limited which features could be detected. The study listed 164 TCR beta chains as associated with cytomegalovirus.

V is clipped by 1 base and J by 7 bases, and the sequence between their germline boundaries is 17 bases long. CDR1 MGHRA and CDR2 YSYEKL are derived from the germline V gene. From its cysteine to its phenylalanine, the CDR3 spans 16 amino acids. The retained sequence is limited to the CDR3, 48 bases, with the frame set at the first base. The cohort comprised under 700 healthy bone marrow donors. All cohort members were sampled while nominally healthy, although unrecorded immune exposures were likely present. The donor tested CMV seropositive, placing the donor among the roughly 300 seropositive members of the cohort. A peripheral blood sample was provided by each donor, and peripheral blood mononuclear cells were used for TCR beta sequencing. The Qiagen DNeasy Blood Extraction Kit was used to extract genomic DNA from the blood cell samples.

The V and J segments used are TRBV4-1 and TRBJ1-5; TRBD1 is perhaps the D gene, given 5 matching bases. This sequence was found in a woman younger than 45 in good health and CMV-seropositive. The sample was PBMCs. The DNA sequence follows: TGCGCCAGCAGCCAAGTGCCCGGAGGGGAGTACCAGCCCCAGCATTTT. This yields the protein CASSQVPGGEYQPQHF.